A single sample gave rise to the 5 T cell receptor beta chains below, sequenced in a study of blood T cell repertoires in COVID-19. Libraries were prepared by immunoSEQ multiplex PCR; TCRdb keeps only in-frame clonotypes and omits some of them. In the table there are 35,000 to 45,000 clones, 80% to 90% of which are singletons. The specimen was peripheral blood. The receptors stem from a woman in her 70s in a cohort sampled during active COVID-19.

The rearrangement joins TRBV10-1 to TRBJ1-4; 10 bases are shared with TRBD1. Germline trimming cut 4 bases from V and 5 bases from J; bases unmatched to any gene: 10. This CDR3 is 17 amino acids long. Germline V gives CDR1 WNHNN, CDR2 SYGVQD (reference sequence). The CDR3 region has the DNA TGCGCCAGCAGTGTCCCGGCGACGGGACAGGGGAATGAAAAACTGTTTTTT. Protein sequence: CASSVPATGQGNEKLFF.

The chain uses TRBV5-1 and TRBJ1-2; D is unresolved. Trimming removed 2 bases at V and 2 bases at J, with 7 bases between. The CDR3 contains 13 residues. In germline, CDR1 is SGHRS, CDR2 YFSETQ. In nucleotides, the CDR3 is TGCGCCAGCAGCTTCGAGGGAAACTATGGCTACACCTTC. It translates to CASSFEGNYGYTF.

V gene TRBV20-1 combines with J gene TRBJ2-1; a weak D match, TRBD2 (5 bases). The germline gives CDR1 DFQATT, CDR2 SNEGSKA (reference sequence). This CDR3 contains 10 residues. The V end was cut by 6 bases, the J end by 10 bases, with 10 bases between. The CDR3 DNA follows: TGCAGTGCACAACCGGGGGAGCAGTTCTTC. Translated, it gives CSAQPGEQFF.

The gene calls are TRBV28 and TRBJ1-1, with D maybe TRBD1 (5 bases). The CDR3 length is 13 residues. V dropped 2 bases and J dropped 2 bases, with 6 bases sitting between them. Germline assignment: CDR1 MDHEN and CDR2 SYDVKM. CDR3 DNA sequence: TGTGCCAGCAGTTTAGGGGCAAACACTGAAGCTTTCTTT. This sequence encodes CASSLGANTEAFF.

DNA of the CDR3: TGTGCCTCCTGCGGGGGGTTGCCGGGAAACACCATATATTTT. Encoded protein: CASCGGLPGNTIYF. V gene TRBV28 combines with J gene TRBJ1-3; the D gene is possibly TRBD1 (5 bases). Trimming cost V 11 bases and J 4 bases, with 18 bases left between them. This CDR3 contains 14 residues. The germline gives CDR1 MDHEN, CDR2 SYDVKM. Complete variable domain (other parts from reference TRBV28 and TRBJ1-3): DVKVTQSSRYLVKRTGEKVFLECVQDMDHENMFWYRQDPGLGLRLIYFSYDVKMKEKGDIPEGYSVSREKKERFSLILESASTNQTSMYLCASCGGLPGNTIYFGEGSWLTVV.